The text below deals with one T cell receptor beta chain. The table came from immunoSEQ multiplex PCR; TCRdb's copy has only in-frame clones and leaves some out. The sample shows 250,000 to 300,000 clones, about 88% of them seen only once. This record belongs to a study of blood T cell repertoires in COVID-19. V was shortened by 1 base and J by 1 base, with 5 bases between the two germline ends. Germline V gene sequence: CDR1 LGHNA, CDR2 YNFKEQ. CDR3 length: 14 residues. The material sequenced was peripheral blood. This clonotype originated in a woman in her sixties or seventies with COVID-19, enrolled during active disease. This chain uses TRBV4-2 with TRBJ1-5, with D unclear. The CDR3 protein is CASSQAVSNQPQHF. Here the CDR3 DNA reads TGTGCCAGCAGCCAAGCAGTGAGCAATCAGCCCCAGCATTTT.